The rows below give T cell receptor beta chains drawn from one sample of a study of blood T cell repertoires in COVID-19. Profiled with immunoSEQ multiplex PCR; TCRdb holds only in-frame clones, not every one. The repertoire has over 250,000 clones, 70% to 90% of them found once; the top ten carry roughly 11%. The specimen was peripheral blood. These TCRs come from an older woman with acute or convalescent COVID-19. Each CDR3 is given with its conserved first and last residue. Fields, in order: V gene, D gene, CDR3 length, J gene, clone size, CDR3 protein, CDR3 DNA. D genes are given only for firm matches. Clone size is shown for a subset of rows, as once, few, many or a class of expanded clone.

TRBV5-4	TRBD1	14	TRBJ2-7	NA	CASSLGRGSYEQYF	TGTGCCAGCAGCTTGGGCAGGGGGTCCTACGAGCAGTACTTC
TRBV19	TRBD1	15	TRBJ1-1	NA	CASSITGTVGAEAFF	TGTGCCAGTAGTATAACCGGGACAGTAGGCGCTGAAGCTTTCTTT
TRBV6-5	TRBD1	13	TRBJ2-7	few	CASIGQGAYEQYF	TGTGCCAGCATAGGACAGGGGGCCTACGAGCAGTACTTC
TRBV7-2	NA	14	TRBJ2-1	once	CASSPPGLRNEQFF	TGTGCCAGCAGCCCCCCGGGACTCCGGAATGAGCAGTTCTTC
TRBV18	NA	14	TRBJ1-1	NA	CASSPVRVNTEAFF	TGTGCCAGCTCACCAGTCAGGGTTAACACTGAAGCTTTCTTT
TRBV25-1	NA	16	TRBJ2-3	NA	CASSERRRGSTDTQYF	TGTGCCAGCAGTGAACGACGCAGGGGATCCACAGATACGCAGTATTTT
TRBV11-3	NA	15	TRBJ2-3	NA	CASSSTGRRTDTQYF	TGTGCCAGCAGCTCGACAGGGAGGCGCACAGATACGCAGTATTTT
TRBV2	NA	13	TRBJ2-2	NA	CASSARGTGELFF	TGTGCCAGCAGCGCCAGGGGCACCGGGGAGCTGTTTTTT
TRBV2	NA	13	TRBJ1-1	NA	CASSESSGPKAFF	TGTGCCAGCAGTGAAAGTTCAGGGCCGAAAGCTTTCTTT
TRBV5-1	NA	13	TRBJ2-5	NA	CASSSGQTETQYF	TGCGCCAGCAGCAGCGGACAGACGGAGACCCAGTACTTC
TRBV10-3	NA	13	TRBJ2-7	NA	CAISGGKGYEQYF	TGTGCCATCAGCGGGGGAAAGGGATACGAGCAGTACTTC
TRBV3-1/TRBV3-2	NA	14	TRBJ2-1	NA	CASSQDNGDNEQFF	TGTGCCAGCAGCCAAGATAATGGAGACAATGAGCAGTTCTTC
TRBV6-5	TRBD1	15	TRBJ2-5	NA	CASSFSGQGQETQYF	TGTGCCAGCAGTTTCTCCGGACAGGGCCAAGAGACCCAGTACTTC
TRBV4-1	TRBD1	14	TRBJ2-7	NA	CASSQRTGDYEQYF	TGCGCCAGCAGCCAGCGGACAGGGGACTACGAGCAGTACTTC
TRBV5-5	NA	16	TRBJ2-5	NA	CASTLGPAGNQETQYF	TGTGCCAGCACCTTGGGGCCCGCCGGGAACCAAGAGACCCAGTACTTC
TRBV5-4	TRBD1	13	TRBJ2-7	NA	CASSRGQVNEQYF	TGTGCCAGCAGCCGGGGACAGGTAAACGAGCAGTACTTC
TRBV2	TRBD2	14	TRBJ2-3	NA	CASSEGGGADTQYF	TGTGCCAGCAGTGAAGGCGGGGGGGCAGATACGCAGTATTTT
TRBV6-2/TRBV6-3	TRBD1	16	TRBJ1-6	NA	CASSSPGQGNNSPLHF	TGTGCCAGCAGCTCTCCCGGACAGGGAAATAATTCACCCCTCCACTTT
TRBV10-3	TRBD2	16	TRBJ2-1	NA	CAISEGERGLYNEQFF	TGTGCCATCAGTGAGGGGGAGCGGGGGCTGTACAATGAGCAGTTCTTC
TRBV5-1	NA	16	TRBJ1-4	NA	CASSSPPGKTNEKLFF	TGCGCCAGCAGCTCCCCCCCGGGGAAAACCAATGAAAAACTGTTTTTT
TRBV27	TRBD2	14	TRBJ2-3	NA	CASRPGLEVDTQYF	TGTGCCAGCAGACCGGGACTAGAGGTAGATACGCAGTATTTT
TRBV9	NA	14	TRBJ2-5	NA	CASSPTGQRETQYF	TGTGCCAGCAGCCCGACAGGTCAGAGAGAGACCCAGTACTTC